This TCR beta chain comes out of a study of cytomegalovirus exposure and HLA in healthy donors. Points from the study as a whole: The study flagged around 160 TCR beta chains as cytomegalovirus-associated. Later genetic work tied a missense DCLRE1C variant to beta-chain V and J trimming.

The CDR3 length is 15 residues. Deletions cut 2 bases from V and 4 bases from J, with 14 bases between. Germline V gives CDR1 MDHEN, CDR2 SYDVKM. PCR amplification relied on 60 Vbeta primers (plus 13 Jbeta primers). In the authors' methods: It was a later analysis that counted 83 million or so unique TCR beta chains, of which around 11 million were shared. Generated by immunoSEQ multiplex PCR, the TCRdb table keeps only in-frame clones and is missing some. V, J and clone size were drawn from that table, and D and trimming were deduced from the DNA. This table has some 110,000 clones, around 70% appearing once. About this clone itself: Its antigen is still unknown.

This receptor was taken from a man aged 25 to 40 in good health and CMV-seropositive. Sequences were obtained from PBMCs. This rearrangement joins TRBV28 to TRBJ1-2; D is uncertain. CDR3 nucleotides: TGTGCCAGCAGTTTAAGGAGTGGGTCCTTCTATGGCTACACCTTC. Residues: CASSLRSGSFYGYTF.